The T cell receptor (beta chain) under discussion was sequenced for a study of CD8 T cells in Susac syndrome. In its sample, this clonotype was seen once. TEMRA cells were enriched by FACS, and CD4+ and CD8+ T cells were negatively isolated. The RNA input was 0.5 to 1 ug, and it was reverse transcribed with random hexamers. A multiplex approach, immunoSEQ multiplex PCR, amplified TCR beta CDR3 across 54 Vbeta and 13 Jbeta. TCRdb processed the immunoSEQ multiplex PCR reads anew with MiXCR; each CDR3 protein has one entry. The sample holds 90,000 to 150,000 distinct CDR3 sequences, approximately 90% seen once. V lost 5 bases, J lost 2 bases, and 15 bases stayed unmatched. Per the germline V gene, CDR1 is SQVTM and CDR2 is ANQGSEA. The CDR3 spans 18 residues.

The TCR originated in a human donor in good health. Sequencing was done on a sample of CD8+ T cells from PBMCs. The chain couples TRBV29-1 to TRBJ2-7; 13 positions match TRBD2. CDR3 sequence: CSVKLGTSGTSSTYEQYF. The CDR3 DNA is TGCAGCGTTAAGCTCGGGACTAGCGGGACCTCGTCTACCTACGAGCAGTACTTC.